This T cell receptor beta chain was identified in a study of T cell responses to AZD1222 COVID-19 vaccine. This CDR3 has 15 amino acids. CDR1 and CDR2 (germline): SEHNR, FQNEAQ (reference sequence). Trimming removed 2 bases from V and 1 base from J, with 11 bases in between. The protocol was immunoSEQ multiplex PCR, while the TCRdb copy is restricted to in-frame clones and leaves out a portion. The table has approximately 110,000 clones, around 89% seen once. The sample in question was peripheral blood, obtained on day 0 of AZD1222 vaccination. The source of this sequence is an adult in good health. The V gene is TRBV7-9, the J gene TRBJ2-5; possible D gene TRBD1, 6 bases. The CDR3 is CASSLSGQPQETQYF. The CDR3 bases are TGTGCCAGCAGCTTATCGGGACAACCCCAAGAGACCCAGTACTTC.